The TCR beta chain under discussion was sequenced for a study of identical twins. This clonotype has more than one count but fewer than ten. Its antigen is undetermined. The CDR3 spans 13 residues. CDR1 and CDR2 (germline): LNHNV, YYDKDF (reference sequence). V was clipped by 9 bases and J by 4 bases; unmatched bases: 2. TCRdb re-analysed the 5' RACE reads in MiXCR, keeping a single row per CDR3 protein. The data contain 200,000 to 250,000 distinct CDR3 sequences, about 13% of them singletons. Study findings and constraints: Abundant cord blood beta clonotypes carried fewer insertions; memory repertoires showed none.

The same sample was also studied in work on yellow fever vaccine responses in identical twins.

The chain couples TRBV15 to TRBJ2-7, with 14 bases lining up with TRBD2. The source is a woman aged 18-29 years in good health. Sequencing was performed on memory (CD45RO+) T cells sorted from blood. The CDR3 is CATGLAGVYEQYF. The CDR3 nucleotides are TGTGCCACGGGACTAGCGGGAGTATACGAGCAGTACTTC. The variable domain in full, completed from reference TRBV15 and TRBJ2-7, reads DAMVIQNPRYQVTQFGKPVTLSCSQTLNHNVMYWYQQKSSQAPKLLFHYYDKDFNNEADTPDNFQSRRPNTSFCFLDIRSPGLGDTAMYLCATGLAGVYEQYFGPGTRLTVT.